The T cell receptor beta chain described here comes from a study of early T cells in non-severe SARS-CoV-2 infection. Study summary: With bulk RNA from unsorted whole blood as input, sequencing yielded unpaired chains.

Study-level results: Matching against VDJdb likely underestimated virus-specific expansions, favoring anti-spike CD8.

The protocol attached unique molecular identifiers to individual cDNA molecules. From the 5' RACE reads, TCRdb called clonotypes with MiXCR, one entry per CDR3 protein. This table has some 96,000 distinct CDR3 sequences, roughly 13% appearing once. This clonotype has only one observation. Its antigen is unidentified. The V gene lost 1 base and the J gene lost 0 bases, with 10 bases spanning the gap. The germline V gene has CDR1 SGHAT and CDR2 FQNNGV. There are 16 residues in the CDR3. This chain joins TRBV11-2 and TRBJ2-1, with D tentatively TRBD2 (5 bases). Sequenced material: whole blood. This receptor was identified in an adult who was a healthcare worker with PCR-confirmed SARS-CoV-2 infection or an uninfected control (not recorded which). CDR3 bases: TGTGCCAGCAGCTTAGCCTCGGGAAGCTCCTACAATGAGCAGTTCTTC. Protein sequence: CASSLASGSSYNEQFF.